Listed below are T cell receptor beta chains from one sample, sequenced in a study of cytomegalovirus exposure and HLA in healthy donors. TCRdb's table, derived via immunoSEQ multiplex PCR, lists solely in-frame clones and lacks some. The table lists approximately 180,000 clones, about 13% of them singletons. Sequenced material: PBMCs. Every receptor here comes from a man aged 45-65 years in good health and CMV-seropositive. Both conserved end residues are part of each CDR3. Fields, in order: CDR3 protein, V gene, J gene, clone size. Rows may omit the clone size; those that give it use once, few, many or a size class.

CDR3: CASSGFRGAQETQYF
V: TRBV6-1
J: TRBJ2-5
size: -

CDR3: CASRGHSNTGELFF
V: TRBV6-1
J: TRBJ2-2
size: -

CDR3: CASSAGGRIEGEETQYF
V: TRBV11-3
J: TRBJ2-5
size: -

CDR3: CASSHSRGHGYGYTF
V: TRBV5-6
J: TRBJ1-2
size: few

CDR3: CASSIGSGQGRTEAFF
V: TRBV19
J: TRBJ1-1
size: -

CDR3: CSVEDVTGGNGYTF
V: TRBV29-1
J: TRBJ1-2
size: -

CDR3: CASSLDRGAYNEQFF
V: TRBV11-2
J: TRBJ2-1
size: -

CDR3: CASSLSGKAFF
V: TRBV28
J: TRBJ1-1
size: -

CDR3: CASSLTAGGSETQYF
V: TRBV7-3
J: TRBJ2-5
size: -

CDR3: CASSFSTETQYF
V: TRBV7-6
J: TRBJ2-5
size: -

CDR3: CASSQVGLATTGELFF
V: TRBV14
J: TRBJ2-2
size: few

CDR3: CARSLEGRRTEAFF
V: TRBV5-3
J: TRBJ1-1
size: -

CDR3: CASSQEGRGAYEQYF
V: TRBV4-3
J: TRBJ2-7
size: -

CDR3: CASSPSGEEPQHF
V: TRBV11-3
J: TRBJ1-5
size: few

CDR3: CASSDTFIFAEAFF
V: TRBV7-9
J: TRBJ1-1
size: few

CDR3: CASSLGTGGDGYTF
V: TRBV5-4
J: TRBJ1-2
size: -

CDR3: CASSVGAGDSGNTIYF
V: TRBV9
J: TRBJ1-3
size: -

CDR3: CASSSKQGSYGYTF
V: TRBV2
J: TRBJ1-2
size: few

CDR3: CASKPQGAANTEAFF
V: TRBV28
J: TRBJ1-1
size: few

CDR3: CAISESQGAYSPLHF
V: TRBV10-3
J: TRBJ1-6
size: -

CDR3: CASRARTGTKNIQYF
V: TRBV6-5
J: TRBJ2-4
size: few

CDR3: CASSYDSNYGYTF
V: TRBV6-5
J: TRBJ1-2
size: -

CDR3: CASSVGTARTDTQYF
V: TRBV9
J: TRBJ2-3
size: few

CDR3: CATTSGGARISDTQYF
V: TRBV15
J: TRBJ2-3
size: few

CDR3: CASSSLTGGRTDTQYF
V: TRBV19
J: TRBJ2-3
size: few

CDR3: CASRLAGGSYNEQFF
V: TRBV6-1
J: TRBJ2-1
size: few

CDR3: CASSVGGFEETQYF
V: TRBV9
J: TRBJ2-5
size: -

CDR3: CASSLDQTGEETQYF
V: TRBV7-2
J: TRBJ2-5
size: -

CDR3: CASSLFRGTNEQYF
V: TRBV27
J: TRBJ2-7
size: few

CDR3: CASSLVGQGFTDTQYF
V: TRBV5-1
J: TRBJ2-3
size: -

CDR3: CASSVLPAGVGGYTF
V: TRBV6-1
J: TRBJ1-2
size: -

CDR3: CASSPLGGTGETQYF
V: TRBV5-1
J: TRBJ2-5
size: -

CDR3: CASSRDTETQYF
V: TRBV5-6
J: TRBJ2-5
size: few

CDR3: CASSRGVVGQGFNGYTF
V: TRBV19
J: TRBJ1-2
size: -

CDR3: CASSLVGLSGNTIYF
V: TRBV5-5
J: TRBJ1-3
size: few

CDR3: CASSRLGSGREFF
V: TRBV6-5
J: TRBJ2-1
size: -

CDR3: CATSREGGDGYTF
V: TRBV15
J: TRBJ1-2
size: few

CDR3: CASSVATLAGFNEQFF
V: TRBV9
J: TRBJ2-1
size: -

CDR3: CASSLRTSGAYEQYF
V: TRBV5-1
J: TRBJ2-7
size: few

CDR3: CASSTRTGDQPQHF
V: TRBV7-2
J: TRBJ1-5
size: once

CDR3: CASSLSGQETQYF
V: TRBV7-3
J: TRBJ2-5
size: -